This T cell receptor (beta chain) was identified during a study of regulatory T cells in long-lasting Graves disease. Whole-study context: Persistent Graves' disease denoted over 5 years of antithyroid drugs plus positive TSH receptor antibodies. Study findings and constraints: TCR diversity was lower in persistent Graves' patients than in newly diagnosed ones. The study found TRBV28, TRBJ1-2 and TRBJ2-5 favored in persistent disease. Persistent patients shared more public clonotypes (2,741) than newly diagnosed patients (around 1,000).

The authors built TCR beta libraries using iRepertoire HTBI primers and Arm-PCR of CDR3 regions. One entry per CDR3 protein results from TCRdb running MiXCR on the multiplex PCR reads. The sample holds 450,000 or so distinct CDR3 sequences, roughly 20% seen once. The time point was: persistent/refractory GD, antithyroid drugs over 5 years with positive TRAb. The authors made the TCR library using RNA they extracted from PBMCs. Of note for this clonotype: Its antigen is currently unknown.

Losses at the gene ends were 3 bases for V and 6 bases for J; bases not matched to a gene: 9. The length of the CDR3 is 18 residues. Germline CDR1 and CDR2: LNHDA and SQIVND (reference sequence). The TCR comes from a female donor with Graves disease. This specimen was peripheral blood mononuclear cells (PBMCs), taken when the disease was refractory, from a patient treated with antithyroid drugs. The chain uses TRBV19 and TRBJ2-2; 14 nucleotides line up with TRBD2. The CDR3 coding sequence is TGTGCCAGTAGTATCTCCGGGACTAGCGGGAGTTTCGCCGGGGAGCTGTTTTTT. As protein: CASSISGTSGSFAGELFF.